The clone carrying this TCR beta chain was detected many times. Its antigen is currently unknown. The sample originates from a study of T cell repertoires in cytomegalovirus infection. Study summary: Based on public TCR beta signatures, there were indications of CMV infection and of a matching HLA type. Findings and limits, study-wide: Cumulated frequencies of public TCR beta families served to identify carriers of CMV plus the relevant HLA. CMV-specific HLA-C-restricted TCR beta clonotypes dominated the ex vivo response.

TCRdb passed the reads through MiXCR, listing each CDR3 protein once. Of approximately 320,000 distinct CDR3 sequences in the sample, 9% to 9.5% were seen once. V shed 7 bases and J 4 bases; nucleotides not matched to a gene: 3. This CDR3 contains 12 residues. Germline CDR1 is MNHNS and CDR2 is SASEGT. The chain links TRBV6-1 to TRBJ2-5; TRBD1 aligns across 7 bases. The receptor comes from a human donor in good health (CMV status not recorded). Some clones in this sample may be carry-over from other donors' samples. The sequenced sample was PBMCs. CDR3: CASTNRGETQYF. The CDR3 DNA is TGTGCCAGCACAAACAGGGGAGAGACCCAGTACTTC.